These T cell receptor beta chains were read from a single sample in a study of shared clonotypes between healthy human individuals. Data came from immunoSEQ multiplex PCR; TCRdb stores just in-frame clones and leaves some out. The sample yields around 180,000 clones, 80% to 95% seen once. What was sequenced was naive CD4+ T cells sorted from blood. Receptor source: a woman aged 25-40 years in good health. Each CDR3 is given with its conserved first and last residue. D genes are given only for firm matches.

len: 15
v_gene: TRBV6-1
j_gene: TRBJ2-7
d_gene: TRBD1
CDR3aa: CASSQYRGITYEQYF

len: 15
v_gene: TRBV19
j_gene: TRBJ2-2
d_gene: TRBD2
CDR3aa: CASRIYAGVTGELFF

len: 13
v_gene: TRBV25-1
j_gene: TRBJ1-4
d_gene: NA
CDR3aa: CASSEGHLEKLFF

len: 15
v_gene: TRBV19
j_gene: TRBJ2-2
d_gene: NA
CDR3aa: CASSMGRGVVGELFF

len: 13
v_gene: TRBV7-9
j_gene: TRBJ2-7
d_gene: TRBD1
CDR3aa: CASSLTGVYEQYF

len: 17
v_gene: TRBV5-4
j_gene: TRBJ2-1
d_gene: TRBD2
CDR3aa: CASSLASSGSYYNEQFF

len: 11
v_gene: TRBV20-1
j_gene: TRBJ1-2
d_gene: TRBD1
CDR3aa: CSARDRTTHTF

len: 14
v_gene: TRBV5-1
j_gene: TRBJ1-4
d_gene: TRBD1
CDR3aa: CASSRGQGSEKLFF

len: 18
v_gene: TRBV7-9
j_gene: TRBJ1-6
d_gene: TRBD1
CDR3aa: CASSKTGARGSYNSPLHF

len: 14
v_gene: TRBV18
j_gene: TRBJ2-1
d_gene: TRBD1
CDR3aa: CASSPGQGVGEQFF

len: 14
v_gene: TRBV19
j_gene: TRBJ2-5
d_gene: TRBD2
CDR3aa: CASSMASGRETQYF

len: 14
v_gene: TRBV10-3
j_gene: TRBJ1-1
d_gene: NA
CDR3aa: CAISGFGEHPEAFF

len: 17
v_gene: TRBV5-8
j_gene: TRBJ1-3
d_gene: TRBD1
CDR3aa: CASSSYPRTGPGNTIYF